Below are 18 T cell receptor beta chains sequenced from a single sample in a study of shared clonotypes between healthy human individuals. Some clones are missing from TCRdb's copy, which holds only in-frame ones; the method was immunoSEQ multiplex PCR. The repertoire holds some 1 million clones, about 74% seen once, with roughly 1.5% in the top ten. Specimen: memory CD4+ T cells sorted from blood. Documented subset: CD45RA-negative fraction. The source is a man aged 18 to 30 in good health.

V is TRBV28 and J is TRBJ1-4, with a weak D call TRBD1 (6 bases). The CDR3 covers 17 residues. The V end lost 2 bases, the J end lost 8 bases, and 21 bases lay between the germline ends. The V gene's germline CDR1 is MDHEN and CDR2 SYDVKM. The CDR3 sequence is CASSLGGGGMIGEKLFF. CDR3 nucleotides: TGTGCCAGCAGTTTAGGGGGAGGGGGAATGATCGGCGAAAAACTGTTTTTT.

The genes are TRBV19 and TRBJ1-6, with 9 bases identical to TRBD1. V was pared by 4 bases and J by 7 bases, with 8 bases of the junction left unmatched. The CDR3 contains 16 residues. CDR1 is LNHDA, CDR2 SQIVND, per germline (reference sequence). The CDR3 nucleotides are TGTGCCAGTAGTAAGGGACAGGGCACGGGAAATTCACCCCTCCACTTT. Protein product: CASSKGQGTGNSPLHF.

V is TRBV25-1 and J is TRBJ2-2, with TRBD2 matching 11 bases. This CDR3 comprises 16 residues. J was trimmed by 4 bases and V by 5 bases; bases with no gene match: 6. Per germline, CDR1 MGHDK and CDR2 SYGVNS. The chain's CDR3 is CASSKTSGSFTGELFF. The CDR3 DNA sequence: TGTGCCAGCAGTAAAACTAGCGGGAGCTTCACCGGGGAGCTGTTTTTT.

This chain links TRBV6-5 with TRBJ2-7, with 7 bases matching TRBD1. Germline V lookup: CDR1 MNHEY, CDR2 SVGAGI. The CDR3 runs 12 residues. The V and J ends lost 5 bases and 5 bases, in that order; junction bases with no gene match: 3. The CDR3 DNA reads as TGTGCCAGCAGTACACAGGGGAACGAGCAGTACTTC. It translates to CASSTQGNEQYF.

CDR3 in DNA: TGTGCCAGCACCCTTAATGGGCAGGCCAGGGCTGAAGCTTTCTTT. This translates into CASTLNGQARAEAFF. The chain uses TRBV6-5 and TRBJ1-1; D is possibly TRBD1 (5 bases). The CDR3 has 15 amino acids. V dropped 7 bases and J dropped 6 bases, with 21 bases sitting between them. Germline CDR1 and CDR2: MNHEY and SVGAGI.

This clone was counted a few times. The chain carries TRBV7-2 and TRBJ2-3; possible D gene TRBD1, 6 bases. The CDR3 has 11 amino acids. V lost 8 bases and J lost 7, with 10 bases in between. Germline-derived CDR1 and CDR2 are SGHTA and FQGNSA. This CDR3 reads CASVGAYTQYF. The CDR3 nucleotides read TGTGCCAGCGTGGGGGCTTATACGCAGTATTTT.

CDR3 nucleotide sequence: TGTGCCACCACCACGGGGGGCTCTGGGGCCAACGTCCTGACTTTC. It is translated as CATTTGGSGANVLTF. The V call is TRBV15, the J call TRBJ2-6; the match to TRBD2 covers 7 bases. After removal of 7 bases from V and 0 bases from J, the junction contained 3 bases not matched to a gene. Germline CDR1 and CDR2: LNHNV and YYDKDF (reference sequence). The CDR3 consists of 15 residues.

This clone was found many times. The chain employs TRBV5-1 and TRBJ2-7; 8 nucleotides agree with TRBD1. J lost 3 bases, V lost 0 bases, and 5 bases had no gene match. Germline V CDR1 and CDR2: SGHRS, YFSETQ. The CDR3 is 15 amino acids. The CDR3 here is CASSLAPDRVYEQYF. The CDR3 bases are TGCGCCAGCAGCTTGGCCCCGGACAGGGTCTACGAGCAGTACTTC.

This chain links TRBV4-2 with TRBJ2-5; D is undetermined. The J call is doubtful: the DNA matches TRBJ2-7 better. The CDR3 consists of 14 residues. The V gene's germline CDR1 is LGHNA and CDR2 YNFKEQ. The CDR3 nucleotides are TGTGCCAGCAGCCCGGTTGTTGGCGTCTACGAGCAGTACTTC. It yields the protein CASSPVVGVYEQYF.

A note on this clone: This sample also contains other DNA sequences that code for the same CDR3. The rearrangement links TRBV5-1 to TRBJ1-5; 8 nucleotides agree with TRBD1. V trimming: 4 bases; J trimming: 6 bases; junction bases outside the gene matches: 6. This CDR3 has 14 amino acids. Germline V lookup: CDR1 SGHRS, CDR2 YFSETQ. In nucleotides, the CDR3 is TGCGCCAGCAGCCTCGGACAGGGCGGTCAGCCCCAGCATTTT. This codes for CASSLGQGGQPQHF. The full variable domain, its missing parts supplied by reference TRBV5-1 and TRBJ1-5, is KAGVTQTPRYLIKTRGQQVTLSCSPISGHRSVSWYQQTPGQGLQFLFEYFSETQRNKGNFPGRFSGRQFSNSRSEMNVSTLELGDSALYLCASSLGQGGQPQHFGDGTRLSIL.

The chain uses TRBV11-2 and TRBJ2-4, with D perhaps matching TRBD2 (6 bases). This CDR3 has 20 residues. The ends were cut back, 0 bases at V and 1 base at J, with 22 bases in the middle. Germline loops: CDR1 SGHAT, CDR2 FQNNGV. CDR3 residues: CASSLESREQTWVAKNIQYF. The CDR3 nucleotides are TGTGCCAGCAGCTTAGAATCCCGGGAGCAGACTTGGGTTGCCAAAAACATTCAGTACTTC.

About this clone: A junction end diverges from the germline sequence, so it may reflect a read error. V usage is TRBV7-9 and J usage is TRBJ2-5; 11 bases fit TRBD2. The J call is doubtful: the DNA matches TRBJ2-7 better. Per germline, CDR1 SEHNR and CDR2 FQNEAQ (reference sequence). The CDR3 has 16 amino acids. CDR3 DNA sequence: TGTGCCAGCAGCCTAGCAACCCCGGGACTAGCGGACGAGCAGTACTTC. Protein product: CASSLATPGLADEQYF.

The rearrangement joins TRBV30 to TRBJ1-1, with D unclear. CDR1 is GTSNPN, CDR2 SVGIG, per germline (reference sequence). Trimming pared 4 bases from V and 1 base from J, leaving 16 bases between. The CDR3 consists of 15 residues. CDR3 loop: CAWNLLTRGNTEAFF. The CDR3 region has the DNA TGTGCCTGGAACCTCCTTACCCGGGGGAACACTGAAGCTTTCTTT.

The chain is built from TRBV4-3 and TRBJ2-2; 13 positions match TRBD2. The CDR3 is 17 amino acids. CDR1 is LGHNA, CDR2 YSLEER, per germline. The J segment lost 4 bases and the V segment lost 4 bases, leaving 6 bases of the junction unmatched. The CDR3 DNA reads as TGCGCCAGCAGCCGAGGAGGACTAGCGGGAGCCACCGGGGAGCTGTTTTTT. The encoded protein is CASSRGGLAGATGELFF.

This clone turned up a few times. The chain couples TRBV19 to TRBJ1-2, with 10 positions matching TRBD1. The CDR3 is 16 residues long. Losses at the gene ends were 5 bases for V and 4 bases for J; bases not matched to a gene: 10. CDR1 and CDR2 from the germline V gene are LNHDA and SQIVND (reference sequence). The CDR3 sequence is CASSPGQGRGGYGYTF. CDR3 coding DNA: TGTGCCAGTAGTCCGGGACAGGGGCGTGGTGGCTATGGCTACACCTTC.

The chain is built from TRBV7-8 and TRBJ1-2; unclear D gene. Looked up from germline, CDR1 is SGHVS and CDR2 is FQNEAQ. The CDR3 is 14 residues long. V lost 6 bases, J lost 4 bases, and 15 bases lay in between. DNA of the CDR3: TGTGCCAGCAGTCGGGAGGCAGGAGCCTATGGCTACACCTTC. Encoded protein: CASSREAGAYGYTF.

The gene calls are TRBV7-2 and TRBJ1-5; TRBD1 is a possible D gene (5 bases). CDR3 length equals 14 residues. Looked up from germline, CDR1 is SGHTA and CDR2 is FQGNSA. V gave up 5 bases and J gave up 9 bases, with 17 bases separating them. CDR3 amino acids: CASSPQGVTPPQHF. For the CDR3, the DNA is TGTGCCAGCAGCCCCCAGGGTGTAACTCCGCCCCAGCATTTT. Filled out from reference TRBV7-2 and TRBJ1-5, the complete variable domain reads GAGVSQSPSNKVTEKGKDVELRCDPISGHTALYWYRQSLGQGLEFLIYFQGNSAPDKSGLPSDRFSAERTGGSVSTLTIQRTQQEDSAVYLCASSPQGVTPPQHFGDGTRLSIL.

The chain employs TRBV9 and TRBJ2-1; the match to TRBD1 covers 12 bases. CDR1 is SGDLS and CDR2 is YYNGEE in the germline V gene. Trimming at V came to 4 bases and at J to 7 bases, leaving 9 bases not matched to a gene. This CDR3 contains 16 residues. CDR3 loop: CASSKWPGQGANEQFF. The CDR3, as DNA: TGTGCCAGCAGCAAATGGCCGGGACAGGGGGCGAATGAGCAGTTCTTC.